The sequence of this TCR beta chain was determined in a study of neurological immune-mediated disorders. The cDNA was produced through 5'RACE with 10-nucleotide random UMIs. Every sequencing run produced over 160 million TCR-beta sequences that came from 15-18 subjects. TCRdb recomputed calls from the 5' RACE reads with MiXCR, one row per CDR3 protein. The sample lists about 24,000 distinct CDR3 sequences; 13% were seen once. The V and J ends lost 3 bases and 0 bases, in that order; junction bases with no gene match: 2. The CDR3 covers 15 residues. The germline CDR1 and CDR2 sequences are SGHRS and YFSETQ.

V gene TRBV5-1 combines with J gene TRBJ2-7, with TRBD1 identical over 11 bases. The sequenced sample was PBMCs. The TCR originated in a woman in her forties with HTLV-1-associated myelopathy (HAM/TSP). CDR3 sequence (DNA): TGCGCCAGCAGCTGGGGACAGGGGGTCTCCTACGAGCAGTACTTC. This encodes CASSWGQGVSYEQYF. Variable domain in full (rest from reference TRBV5-1 and TRBJ2-7): KAGVTQTPRYLIKTRGQQVTLSCSPISGHRSVSWYQQTPGQGLQFLFEYFSETQRNKGNFPGRFSGRQFSNSRSEMNVSTLELGDSALYLCASSWGQGVSYEQYFGPGTRLTVT.